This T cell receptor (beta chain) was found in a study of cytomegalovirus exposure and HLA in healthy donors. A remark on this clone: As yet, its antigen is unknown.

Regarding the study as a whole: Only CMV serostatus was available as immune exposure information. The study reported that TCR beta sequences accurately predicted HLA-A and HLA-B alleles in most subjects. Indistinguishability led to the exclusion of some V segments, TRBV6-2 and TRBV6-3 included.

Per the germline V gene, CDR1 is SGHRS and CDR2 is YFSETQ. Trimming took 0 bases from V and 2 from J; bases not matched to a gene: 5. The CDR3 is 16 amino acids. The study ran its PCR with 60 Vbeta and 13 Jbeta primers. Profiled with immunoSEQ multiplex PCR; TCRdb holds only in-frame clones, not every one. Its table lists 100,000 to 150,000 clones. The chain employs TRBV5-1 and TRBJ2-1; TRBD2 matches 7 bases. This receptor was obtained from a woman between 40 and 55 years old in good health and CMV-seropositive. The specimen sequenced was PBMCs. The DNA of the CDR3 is TGCGCCAGCAGCTTGGGCGGCGGGAGCCCCTACAATGAGCAGTTCTTC. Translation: CASSLGGGSPYNEQFF.